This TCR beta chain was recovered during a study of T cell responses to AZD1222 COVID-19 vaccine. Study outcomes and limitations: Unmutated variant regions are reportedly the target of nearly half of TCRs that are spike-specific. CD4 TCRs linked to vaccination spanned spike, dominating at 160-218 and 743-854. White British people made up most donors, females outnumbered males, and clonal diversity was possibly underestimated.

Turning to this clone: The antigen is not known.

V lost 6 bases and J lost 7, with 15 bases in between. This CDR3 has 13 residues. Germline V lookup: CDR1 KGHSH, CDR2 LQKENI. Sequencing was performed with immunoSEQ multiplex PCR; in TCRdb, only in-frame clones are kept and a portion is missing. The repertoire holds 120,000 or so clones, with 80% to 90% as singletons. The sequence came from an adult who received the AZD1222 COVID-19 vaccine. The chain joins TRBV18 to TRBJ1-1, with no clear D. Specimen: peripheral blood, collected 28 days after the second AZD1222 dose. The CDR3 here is CASSPRRDLEAFF. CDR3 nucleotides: TGTGCCAGCTCTCCCAGACGCGATCTTGAAGCTTTCTTT.